The clone carrying this TCR beta chain was seen more than once but under ten times. This sample is drawn from a study of T cells in Graves' hyperthyroidism and ophthalmopathy. Using RNA transcripts as the source, TCR beta CDR3 regions were amplified. TCR CDR3 regions were first amplified by RT-PCR with HTBI primers. TCRdb passed the multiplex PCR reads through MiXCR, listing each CDR3 protein once. The table has about 370,000 distinct CDR3 sequences, approximately 14% seen once. The CDR3 is 17 amino acids. Looked up from germline, CDR1 is LNHDA and CDR2 is SQIVND (reference sequence). V lost 7 bases to trimming and J lost 4 bases; unmatched junction nucleotides: 10.

The V gene is TRBV19, the J gene TRBJ2-6; the match to TRBD1 covers 10 bases. What was sequenced was blood. This receptor was taken from a woman aged 55-75 years with Graves' ophthalmopathy. The CDR3 spells CASTFRQGAVGANVLTF. The CDR3 coding sequence is TGTGCCAGTACCTTCCGACAGGGGGCGGTAGGGGCCAACGTCCTGACTTTC.